This T cell receptor (beta chain) was found in a study of T cell repertoires in cytomegalovirus infection. Via MiXCR, TCRdb re-called the reads, giving one row per CDR3 protein. The sample includes some 600,000 distinct CDR3 sequences, approximately 24% seen only once; the top ten take approximately 8%. The sample was CD8+ T cells from PBMCs. This TCR was sampled from a human donor in good health (CMV status not recorded). Some clones in this sample may be carry-over from other donors' samples.

This CDR3 reads CASSLVGPGANVLTF. In DNA form, the CDR3 reads TGTGCCAGCAGCTTAGTAGGGCCTGGGGCCAACGTCCTGACTTTC. This rearrangement joins TRBV7-9 to TRBJ2-6; D is uncertain. The CDR3 extends over 15 amino acids. Trimming removed 1 base at V and 2 bases at J, with 6 bases between. Germline CDR1 SEHNR, CDR2 FQNEAQ (reference sequence).